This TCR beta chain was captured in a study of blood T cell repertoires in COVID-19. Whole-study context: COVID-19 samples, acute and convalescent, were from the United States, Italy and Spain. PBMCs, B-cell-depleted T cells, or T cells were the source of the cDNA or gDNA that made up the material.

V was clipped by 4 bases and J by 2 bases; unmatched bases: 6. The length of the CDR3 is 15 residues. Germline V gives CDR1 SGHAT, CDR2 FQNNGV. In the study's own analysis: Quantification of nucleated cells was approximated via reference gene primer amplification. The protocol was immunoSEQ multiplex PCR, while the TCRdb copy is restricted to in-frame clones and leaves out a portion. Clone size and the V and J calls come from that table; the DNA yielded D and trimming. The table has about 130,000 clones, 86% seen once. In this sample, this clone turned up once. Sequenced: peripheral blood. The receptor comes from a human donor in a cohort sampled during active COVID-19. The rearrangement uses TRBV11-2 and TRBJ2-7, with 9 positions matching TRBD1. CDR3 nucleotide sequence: TGTGCCAGCAGCTCCCGGGACAGGGCGACCTACGAGCAGTACTTC. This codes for CASSSRDRATYEQYF.